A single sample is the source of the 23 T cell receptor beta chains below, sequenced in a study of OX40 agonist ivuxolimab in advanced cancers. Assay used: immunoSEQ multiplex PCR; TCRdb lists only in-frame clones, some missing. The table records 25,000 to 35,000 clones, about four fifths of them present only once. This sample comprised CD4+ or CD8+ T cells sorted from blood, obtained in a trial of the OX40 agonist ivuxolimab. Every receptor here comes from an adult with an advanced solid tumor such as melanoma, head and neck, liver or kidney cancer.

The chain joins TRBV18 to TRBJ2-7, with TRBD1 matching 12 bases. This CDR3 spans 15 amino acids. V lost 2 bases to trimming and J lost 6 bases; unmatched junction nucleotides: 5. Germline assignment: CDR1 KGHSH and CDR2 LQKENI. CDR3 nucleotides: TGTGCCAGCTCACCATCCGGGACAGGGGGCAGCGAGCAGTACTTC. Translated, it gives CASSPSGTGGSEQYF.

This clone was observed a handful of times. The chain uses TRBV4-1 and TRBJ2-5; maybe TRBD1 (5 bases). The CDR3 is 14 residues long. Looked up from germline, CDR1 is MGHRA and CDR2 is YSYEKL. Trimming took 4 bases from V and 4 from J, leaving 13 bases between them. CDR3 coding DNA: TGCGCCAGCAGCCCCAGTGGGGCTGGAGAGACCCAGTACTTC. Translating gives CASSPSGAGETQYF.

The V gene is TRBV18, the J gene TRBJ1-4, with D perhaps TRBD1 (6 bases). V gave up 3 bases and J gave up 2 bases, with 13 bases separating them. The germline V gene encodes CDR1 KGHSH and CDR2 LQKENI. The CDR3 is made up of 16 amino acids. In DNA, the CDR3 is TGTGCCAGCTCACCTTCTAGGACAGATACTAATGAAAAACTGTTTTTT. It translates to CASSPSRTDTNEKLFF.

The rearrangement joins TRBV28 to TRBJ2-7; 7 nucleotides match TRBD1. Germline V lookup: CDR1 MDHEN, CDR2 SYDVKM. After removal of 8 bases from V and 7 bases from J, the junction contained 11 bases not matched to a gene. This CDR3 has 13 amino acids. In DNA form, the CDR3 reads TGTGCCAGCTCACAGGGGTCAGCGTGGGAGCAGTACTTC. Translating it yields CASSQGSAWEQYF.

Here the CDR3 DNA reads TGTGCCAGCTCACCCACAGATACGCAGTATTTT. Translation gives CASSPTDTQYF. V gene TRBV18 combines with J gene TRBJ2-3; no reliable D call. This CDR3 region has 11 residues. CDR1 and CDR2 (germline): KGHSH, LQKENI. V was pared by 3 bases and J by 2 bases, with 0 bases between.

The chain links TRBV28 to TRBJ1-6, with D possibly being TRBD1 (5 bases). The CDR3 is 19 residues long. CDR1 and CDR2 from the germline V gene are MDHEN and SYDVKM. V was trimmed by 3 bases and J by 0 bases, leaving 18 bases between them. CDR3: CASSFWWQGLSSYNSPLHF. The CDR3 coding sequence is TGTGCCAGCAGTTTCTGGTGGCAGGGATTAAGCTCCTATAATTCACCCCTCCACTTT. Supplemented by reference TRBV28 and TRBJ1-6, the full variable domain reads DVKVTQSSRYLVKRTGEKVFLECVQDMDHENMFWYRQDPGLGLRLIYFSYDVKMKEKGDIPEGYSVSREKKERFSLILESASTNQTSMYLCASSFWWQGLSSYNSPLHFGNGTRLTVT.

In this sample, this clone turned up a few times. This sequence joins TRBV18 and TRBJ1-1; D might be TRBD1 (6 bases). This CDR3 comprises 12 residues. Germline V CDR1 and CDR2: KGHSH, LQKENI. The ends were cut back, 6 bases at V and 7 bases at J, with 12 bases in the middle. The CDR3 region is CASSPDRDEAFF. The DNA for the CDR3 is TGTGCCAGCTCCCCGGACAGAGATGAAGCTTTCTTT.

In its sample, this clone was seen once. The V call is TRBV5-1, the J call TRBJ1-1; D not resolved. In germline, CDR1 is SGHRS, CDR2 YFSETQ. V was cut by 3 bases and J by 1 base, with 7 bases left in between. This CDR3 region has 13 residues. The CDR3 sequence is CASSWVENTEAFF. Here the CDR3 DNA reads TGCGCCAGCAGCTGGGTCGAGAACACTGAAGCTTTCTTT.

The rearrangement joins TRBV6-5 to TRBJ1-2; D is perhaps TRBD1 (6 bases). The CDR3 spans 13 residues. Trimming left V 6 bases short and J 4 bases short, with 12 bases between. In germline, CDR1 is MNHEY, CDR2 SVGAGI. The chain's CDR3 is CASRADRRYGYTF. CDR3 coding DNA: TGTGCCAGCAGAGCAGACAGGCGCTATGGCTACACCTTC.

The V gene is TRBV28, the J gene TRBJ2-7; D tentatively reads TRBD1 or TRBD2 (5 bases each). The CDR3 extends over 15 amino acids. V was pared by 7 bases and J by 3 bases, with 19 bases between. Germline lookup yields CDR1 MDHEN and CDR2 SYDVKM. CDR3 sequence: CASNPLTAGNYEQYF. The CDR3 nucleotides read TGTGCCAGCAACCCTCTGACAGCCGGGAACTACGAGCAGTACTTC.

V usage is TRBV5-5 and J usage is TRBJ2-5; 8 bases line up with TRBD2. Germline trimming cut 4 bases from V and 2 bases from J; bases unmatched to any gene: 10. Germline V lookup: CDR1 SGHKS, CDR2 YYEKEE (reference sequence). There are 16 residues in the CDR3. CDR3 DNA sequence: TGTGCCAGCAGCGCAGGGAACGGGGGGGCTCAAGAGACCCAGTACTTC. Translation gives CASSAGNGGAQETQYF.

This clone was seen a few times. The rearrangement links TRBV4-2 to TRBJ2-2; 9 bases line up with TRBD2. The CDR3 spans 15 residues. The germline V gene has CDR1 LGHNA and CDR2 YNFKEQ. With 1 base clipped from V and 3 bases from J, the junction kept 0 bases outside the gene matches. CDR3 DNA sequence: TGTGCCAGCAGCCAAGGGACTAGCGACACCGGGGAGCTGTTTTTT. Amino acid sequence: CASSQGTSDTGELFF.

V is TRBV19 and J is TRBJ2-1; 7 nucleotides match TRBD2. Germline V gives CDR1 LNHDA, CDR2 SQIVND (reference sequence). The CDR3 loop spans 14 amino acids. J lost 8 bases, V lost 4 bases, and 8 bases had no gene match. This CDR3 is CASSSGLVLDEQFF. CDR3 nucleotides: TGTGCCAGTAGTAGCGGACTAGTCCTGGATGAGCAGTTCTTC.

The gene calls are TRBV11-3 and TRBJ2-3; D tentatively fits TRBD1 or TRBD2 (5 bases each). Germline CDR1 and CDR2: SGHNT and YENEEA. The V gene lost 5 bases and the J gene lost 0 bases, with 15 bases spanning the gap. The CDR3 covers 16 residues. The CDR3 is CASSEGTQPSTDTQYF. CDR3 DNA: TGTGCCAGCAGCGAAGGGACCCAACCAAGCACAGATACGCAGTATTTT.

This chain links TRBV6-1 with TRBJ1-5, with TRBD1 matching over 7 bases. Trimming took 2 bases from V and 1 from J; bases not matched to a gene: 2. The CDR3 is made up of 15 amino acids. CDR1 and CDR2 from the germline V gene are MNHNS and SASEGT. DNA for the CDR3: TGTGCCAGCAGTGAAATGGGACAGAGCAATCAGCCCCAGCATTTT. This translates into CASSEMGQSNQPQHF.

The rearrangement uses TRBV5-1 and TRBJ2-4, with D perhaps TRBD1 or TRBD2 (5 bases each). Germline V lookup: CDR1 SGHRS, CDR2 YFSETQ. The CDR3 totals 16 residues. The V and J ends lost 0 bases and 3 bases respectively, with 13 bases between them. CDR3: CASSLEAGSIKNIQYF. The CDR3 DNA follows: TGCGCCAGCAGCTTGGAGGCAGGGAGTATCAAAAACATTCAGTACTTC.

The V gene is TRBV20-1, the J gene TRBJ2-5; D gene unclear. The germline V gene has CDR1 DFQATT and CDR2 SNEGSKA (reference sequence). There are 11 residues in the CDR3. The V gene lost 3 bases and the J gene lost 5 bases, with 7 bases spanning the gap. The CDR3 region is CSASLVETQYF. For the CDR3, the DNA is TGCAGTGCTAGCCTAGTCGAGACCCAGTACTTC.

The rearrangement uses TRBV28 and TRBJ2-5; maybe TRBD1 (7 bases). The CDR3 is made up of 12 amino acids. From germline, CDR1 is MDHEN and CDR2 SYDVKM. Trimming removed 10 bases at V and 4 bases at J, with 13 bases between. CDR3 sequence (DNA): TGTGCCACCCGCGGGACAGTAGAGACCCAGTACTTC. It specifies CATRGTVETQYF.

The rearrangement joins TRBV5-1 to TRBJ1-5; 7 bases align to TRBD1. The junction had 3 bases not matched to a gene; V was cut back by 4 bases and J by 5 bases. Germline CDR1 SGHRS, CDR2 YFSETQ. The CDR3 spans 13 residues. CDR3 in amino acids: CASSSQGDQPQHF. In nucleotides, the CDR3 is TGCGCCAGCAGCAGCCAGGGGGATCAGCCCCAGCATTTT.

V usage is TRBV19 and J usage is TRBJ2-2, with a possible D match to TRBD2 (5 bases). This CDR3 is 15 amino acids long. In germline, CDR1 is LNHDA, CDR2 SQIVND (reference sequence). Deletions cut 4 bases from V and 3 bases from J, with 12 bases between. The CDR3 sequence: CASSTGVSHTGELFF. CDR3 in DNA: TGTGCCAGTAGTACCGGGGTTAGTCACACCGGGGAGCTGTTTTTT.

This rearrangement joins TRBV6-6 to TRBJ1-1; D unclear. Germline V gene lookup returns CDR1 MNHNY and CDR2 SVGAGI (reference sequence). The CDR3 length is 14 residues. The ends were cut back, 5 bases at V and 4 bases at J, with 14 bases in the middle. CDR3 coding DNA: TGTGCCAGCAGTACGGGCAGCGTAGGCACTGAAGCTTTCTTT. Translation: CASSTGSVGTEAFF.

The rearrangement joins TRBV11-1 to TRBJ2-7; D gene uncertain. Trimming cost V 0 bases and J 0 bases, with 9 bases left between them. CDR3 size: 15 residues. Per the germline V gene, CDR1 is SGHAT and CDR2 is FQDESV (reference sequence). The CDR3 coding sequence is TGTGCCAGCAGCTTAGCAGGGTTAAGCTCCTACGAGCAGTACTTC. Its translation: CASSLAGLSSYEQYF.

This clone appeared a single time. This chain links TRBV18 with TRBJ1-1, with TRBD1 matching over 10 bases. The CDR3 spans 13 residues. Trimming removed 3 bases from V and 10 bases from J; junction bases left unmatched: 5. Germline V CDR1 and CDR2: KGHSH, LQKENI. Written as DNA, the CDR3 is TGTGCCAGCTCACCTCAGGACAGGGGGACAGCTTTCTTT. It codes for CASSPQDRGTAFF.